The 16 T cell receptor beta chains below all came from one sample that was sequenced in a study of T-cell reconstitution after alpha-beta-depleted transplantation in children. Using unique molecular identifiers, the investigators prepared the TCRbeta library. MiXCR was run by TCRdb on the PCR reads, yielding one entry per CDR3 protein. The sample gives more than 400,000 distinct CDR3 sequences, about an eighth of which show up once; 13% to 15% is in the top ten. Sequences were derived from PBMCs, mostly from graft donor cells, sampled 180 days after TCRalphabeta/CD19-depleted stem cell transplant. All receptors come from a female patient younger than 10 who had a stem cell transplant for aplastic anemia, so the T cells may come from the graft donor.

The chain uses TRBV12-3 or TRBV12-4 and TRBJ2-1, with 12 bases lining up with TRBD2. There are 20 residues in the CDR3. The ends lost 7 bases at V and 5 bases at J; junction bases unmatched: 21. For the CDR3, the DNA is TGTGCCAGCACCCCAGGGGGGTGGTCTAGCGGGAGGGGGGGCCACAATGAGCAGTTCTTC. Protein: CASTPGGWSSGRGGHNEQFF.

The rearrangement uses TRBV7-9 and TRBJ2-7, with 13 nucleotides matching TRBD2. Germline values: CDR1 SEHNR, CDR2 FQNEAQ (reference sequence). This CDR3 is built from 17 residues. V lost 5 bases, J lost 2 bases, and 9 bases stayed unmatched. The CDR3: CASSPGTSGIHPYEQYV. CDR3 DNA sequence: TGTGCCAGCAGCCCCGGGACTAGCGGGATCCATCCCTACGAGCAGTACGTC.

This clonotype has at least ten counts. The CDR3 reads CASTPSLAGDREQFF. The DNA of the CDR3 is TGTGCCAGCACCCCTTCGTTAGCGGGAGACCGAGAGCAGTTCTTC. V usage is TRBV12-3 or TRBV12-4 and J usage is TRBJ2-1, with 9 bases aligning to TRBD2. The CDR3 contains 15 residues. V was pared by 7 bases and J by 10 bases, with 14 bases of the junction left unmatched.

The chain has TRBV28 and TRBJ1-1, with D perhaps matching TRBD1 (6 bases). V was pared by 0 bases and J by 1 base, with 9 bases between. This CDR3 contains 15 residues. From germline, CDR1 is MDHEN and CDR2 SYDVKM. The CDR3 spells CASSLWGARNTEAFF. CDR3 DNA: TGTGCCAGCAGTTTATGGGGGGCGAGGAACACTGAAGCTTTCTTT. The whole variable domain, remainder taken from reference TRBV28 and TRBJ1-1, is DVKVTQSSRYLVKRTGEKVFLECVQDMDHENMFWYRQDPGLGLRLIYFSYDVKMKEKGDIPEGYSVSREKKERFSLILESASTNQTSMYLCASSLWGARNTEAFFGQGTRLTVV.

Remarks on this clonotype: A much larger clone differs by one base, so this may be a read error. The genes are TRBV20-1 and TRBJ2-2; D gene ambiguous. Germline CDR1 DFQATT, CDR2 SNEGSKA (reference sequence). V was clipped by 3 bases and J by 1 base, with 6 bases between them. The CDR3 is 13 residues long. The CDR3 DNA is TGCAGTGCTAGGGAACAGAACACCGGGGAGCTGTTTTTT. This encodes CSAREQNTGELFF.

The chain recombines TRBV20-1 with TRBJ2-2; 11 nucleotides agree with TRBD2. Germline V gene lookup returns CDR1 DFQATT and CDR2 SNEGSKA (reference sequence). The CDR3 is made up of 14 amino acids. V lost 5 bases, J lost 1 base, and 0 bases stayed unmatched. Written as DNA, the CDR3 is TGCAGTGCTCTAGCGGGAGGGAACACCGGGGAGCTGTTTTTT. Amino acids: CSALAGGNTGELFF.

In its sample, this clonotype was seen once. J is TRBJ2-7 and V is TRBV11-2, with 15 bases lining up with TRBD2. The V and J ends lost 3 bases and 0 bases, in that order; junction bases with no gene match: 3. CDR3 size: 17 residues. Per germline, CDR1 SGHAT and CDR2 FQNNGV. CDR3 loop: CASSFGLAGGSSYEQYF. In DNA form, the CDR3 reads TGTGCCAGCAGCTTTGGACTAGCGGGAGGGAGCTCCTACGAGCAGTACTTC.

The chain uses TRBV4-3 and TRBJ2-2, with D uncertain. The CDR3 extends over 18 amino acids. V gave up 4 bases and J gave up 0 bases, with 18 bases separating them. Germline lookup yields CDR1 LGHNA and CDR2 YSLEER. CDR3 sequence: CASSLETPVAANTGELFF. The CDR3, as DNA: TGCGCCAGCAGCCTAGAAACCCCCGTAGCCGCGAACACCGGGGAGCTGTTTTTT.

This sequence joins TRBV12-5 and TRBJ2-3; 7 bases match TRBD2. V lost 6 bases and J lost 2; bases outside the gene matches: 8. The CDR3 runs 15 residues. Germline CDR1 reads LGHNT; CDR2 reads FRNRAP. The CDR3 loop reads CASGPSGAPTDTQYF. Here the CDR3 DNA reads TGTGCTAGTGGACCCAGCGGGGCCCCCACAGATACGCAGTATTTT.

The V call is TRBV20-1, the J call TRBJ2-7; no definite D call. Germline-derived CDR1 and CDR2 are DFQATT and SNEGSKA (reference sequence). The V gene lost 4 bases and the J gene lost 6 bases, with 13 bases spanning the gap. The CDR3 has 12 amino acids. CDR3 region: CSATRVLGEQYF. The CDR3 DNA sequence: TGCAGTGCTACCCGGGTTTTGGGCGAGCAGTACTTC.

V gene TRBV20-1 combines with J gene TRBJ1-6; perhaps TRBD1 as D (6 bases). Trimming removed 2 bases from V and 4 bases from J, with 15 bases in between. This CDR3 has 16 amino acids. Germline V gives CDR1 DFQATT, CDR2 SNEGSKA (reference sequence). The CDR3 nucleotides are TGCAGTGCTAGACCGTCAGGGGCCTTGTATAATTCACCCCTCCACTTT. It codes for CSARPSGALYNSPLHF.

V is TRBV7-9 and J is TRBJ1-1; D might be TRBD1 (5 bases). V gave up 5 bases and J gave up 1 base, with 14 bases separating them. The germline V gene encodes CDR1 SEHNR and CDR2 FQNEAQ (reference sequence). This CDR3 contains 15 residues. This chain's CDR3 is CASSNPGRGNTEAFF. As DNA, the CDR3 is TGTGCCAGCAGCAATCCGGGACGGGGGAACACTGAAGCTTTCTTT.

The V gene is TRBV11-2, the J gene TRBJ2-5; 9 nucleotides line up with TRBD2. V trimming: 4 bases; J trimming: 2 bases; junction bases outside the gene matches: 2. The germline V gene has CDR1 SGHAT and CDR2 FQNNGV. The CDR3 covers 14 residues. The CDR3 coding sequence is TGTGCCAGCAGCTCCGGACTAGCGCAAGAGACCCAGTACTTC. This translates into CASSSGLAQETQYF.

CDR3 sequence (DNA): TGTGCCAGCAGCGTTCGACAGGGAAGTGGCGAGCAGTACTTC. Protein: CASSVRQGSGEQYF. V and J are TRBV9 and TRBJ2-7; TRBD1 matches 7 bases. Germline V gives CDR1 SGDLS, CDR2 YYNGEE. J gave up 6 bases and V 2 bases, and 8 bases lay outside the gene matches. The length of the CDR3 is 14 residues.

This clonotype was counted once. This sequence joins TRBV12-3 or TRBV12-4 and TRBJ1-5; TRBD1 matches 8 bases. The CDR3 runs 15 residues. V was clipped by 6 bases and J by 1 base; unmatched bases: 5. The CDR3 spells CASSDGTGSNQPQHF. The CDR3 DNA reads as TGTGCCAGCAGCGATGGGACAGGAAGCAATCAGCCCCAGCATTTT.

The chain recombines TRBV19 with TRBJ1-5, with a tentative D call TRBD1 (5 bases). CDR3 length: 16 amino acids. Trimming took off 9 bases at V and 4 bases at J, with 22 bases between the two ends. The V gene's germline CDR1 is LNHDA and CDR2 SQIVND (reference sequence). CDR3 nucleotides: TGTGCCAGCGAATTGGACGGCTCTGGGGGGAATCAGCCCCAGCATTTT. It encodes CASELDGSGGNQPQHF. Full variable domain (outside the CDR3, taken from reference TRBV19 and TRBJ1-5): DGGITQSPKYLFRKEGQNVTLSCEQNLNHDAMYWYRQDPGQGLRLIYYSQIVNDFQKGDIAEGYSVSREKKESFPLTVTSAQKNPTAFYLCASELDGSGGNQPQHFGDGTRLSIL.